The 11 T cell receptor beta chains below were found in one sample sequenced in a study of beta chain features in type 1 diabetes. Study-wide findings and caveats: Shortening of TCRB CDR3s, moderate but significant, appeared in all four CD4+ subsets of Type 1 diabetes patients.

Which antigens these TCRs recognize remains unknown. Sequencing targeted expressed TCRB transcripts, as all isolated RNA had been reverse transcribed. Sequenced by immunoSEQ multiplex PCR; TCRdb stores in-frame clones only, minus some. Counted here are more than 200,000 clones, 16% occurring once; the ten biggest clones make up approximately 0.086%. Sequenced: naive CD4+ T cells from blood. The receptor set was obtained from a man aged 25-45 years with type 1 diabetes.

The CDR3 coding sequence is TGTGCCATCAGTGAGCGGCCTAGCGGGGTGTACAATGAGCAGTTCTTC. The encoded protein is CAISERPSGVYNEQFF. This chain connects TRBV10-3 to TRBJ2-1; 9 bases align to TRBD2. With 2 bases clipped from V and 4 bases from J, the junction kept 6 bases outside the gene matches. Germline CDR1 reads ENHRY; CDR2 reads SYGVKD. This CDR3 comprises 16 residues.

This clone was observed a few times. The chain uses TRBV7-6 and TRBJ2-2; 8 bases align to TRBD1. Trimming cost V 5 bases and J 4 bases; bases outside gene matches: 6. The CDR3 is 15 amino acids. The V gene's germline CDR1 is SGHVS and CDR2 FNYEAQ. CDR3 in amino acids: CASSARQGRTGELFF. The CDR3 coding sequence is TGTGCCAGCAGCGCGCGACAGGGGCGCACCGGGGAGCTGTTTTTT.

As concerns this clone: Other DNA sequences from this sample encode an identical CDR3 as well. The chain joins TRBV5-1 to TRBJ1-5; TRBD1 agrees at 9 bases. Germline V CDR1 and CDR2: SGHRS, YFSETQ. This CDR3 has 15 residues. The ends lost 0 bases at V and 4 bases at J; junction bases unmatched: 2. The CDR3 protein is CASSLDGTGNQPQHF. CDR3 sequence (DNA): TGCGCCAGCAGCTTGGATGGGACAGGGAATCAGCCCCAGCATTTT. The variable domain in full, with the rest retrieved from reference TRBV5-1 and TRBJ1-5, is KAGVTQTPRYLIKTRGQQVTLSCSPISGHRSVSWYQQTPGQGLQFLFEYFSETQRNKGNFPGRFSGRQFSNSRSEMNVSTLELGDSALYLCASSLDGTGNQPQHFGDGTRLSIL.

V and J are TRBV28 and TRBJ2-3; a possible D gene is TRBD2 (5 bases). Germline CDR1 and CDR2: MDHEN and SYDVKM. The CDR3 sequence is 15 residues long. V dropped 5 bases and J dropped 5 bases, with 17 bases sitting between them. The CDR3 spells CASSLQDSRGDTQYF. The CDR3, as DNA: TGTGCCAGCAGTCTCCAGGACTCCCGCGGAGATACGCAGTATTTT.

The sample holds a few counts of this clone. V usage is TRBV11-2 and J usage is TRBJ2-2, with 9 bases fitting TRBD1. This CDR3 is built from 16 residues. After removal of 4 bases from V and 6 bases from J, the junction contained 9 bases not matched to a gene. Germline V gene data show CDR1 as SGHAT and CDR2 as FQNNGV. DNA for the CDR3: TGTGCCAGCAGCTCCTACCGGGACAGGGAAGCCGGGGAGCTGTTTTTT. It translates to CASSSYRDREAGELFF.

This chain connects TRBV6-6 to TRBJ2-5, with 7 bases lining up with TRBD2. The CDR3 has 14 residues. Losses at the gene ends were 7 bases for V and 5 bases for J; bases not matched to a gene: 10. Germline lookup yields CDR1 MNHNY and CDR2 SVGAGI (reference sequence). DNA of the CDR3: TGTGCCAGCATTGGGGAGGGGATTTCGGAGACCCAGTACTTC. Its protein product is CASIGEGISETQYF.

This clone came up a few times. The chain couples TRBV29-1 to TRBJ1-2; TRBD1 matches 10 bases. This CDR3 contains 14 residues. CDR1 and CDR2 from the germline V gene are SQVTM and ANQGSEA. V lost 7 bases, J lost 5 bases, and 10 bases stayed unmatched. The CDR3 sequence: CSATGTGDSYGYTF. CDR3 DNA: TGCAGCGCGACCGGGACAGGGGATTCGTATGGCTACACCTTC. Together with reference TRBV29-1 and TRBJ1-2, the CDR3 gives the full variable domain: SAVISQKPSRDICQRGTSLTIQCQVDSQVTMMFWYRQQPGQSLTLIATANQGSEATYESGFVIDKFPISRPNLTFSTLTVSNMSPEDSSIYLCSATGTGDSYGYTFGSGTRLTVV.

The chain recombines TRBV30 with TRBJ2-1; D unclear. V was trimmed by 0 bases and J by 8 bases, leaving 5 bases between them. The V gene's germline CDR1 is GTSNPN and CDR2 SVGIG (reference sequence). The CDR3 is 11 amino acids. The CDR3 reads CAWSVQYEQFF. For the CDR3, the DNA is TGTGCCTGGAGTGTACAATATGAGCAGTTCTTC.

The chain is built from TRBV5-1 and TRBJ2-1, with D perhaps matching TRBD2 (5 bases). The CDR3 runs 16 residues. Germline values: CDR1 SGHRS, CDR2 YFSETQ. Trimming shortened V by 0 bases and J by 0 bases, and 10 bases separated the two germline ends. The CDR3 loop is CASSLGGQSSYNEQFF. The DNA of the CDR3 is TGCGCCAGCAGCTTGGGCGGGCAGAGCTCCTACAATGAGCAGTTCTTC.

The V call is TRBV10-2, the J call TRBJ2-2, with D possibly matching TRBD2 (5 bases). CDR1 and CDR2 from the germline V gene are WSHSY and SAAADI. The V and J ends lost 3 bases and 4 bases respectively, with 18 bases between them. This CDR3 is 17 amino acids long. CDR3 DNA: TGCGCCAGCAGTGAAGGTCAGGAAGGCGGAGGCACCGGGGAGCTGTTTTTT. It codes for CASSEGQEGGGTGELFF.

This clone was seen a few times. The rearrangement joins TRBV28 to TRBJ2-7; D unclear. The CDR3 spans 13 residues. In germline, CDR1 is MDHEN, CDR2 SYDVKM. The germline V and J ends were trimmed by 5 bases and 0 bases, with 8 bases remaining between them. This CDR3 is CASSGPNSYEQYF. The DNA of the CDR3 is TGTGCCAGCAGTGGACCGAACTCCTACGAGCAGTACTTC.